The 20 T cell receptor beta chains presented below share a single source sample, sequenced in a study of T cells in placental villitis. Broader study findings: Median clonality was around 0.06 in villitis of unknown etiology placentae versus under 0.0065 in controls.

The libraries were made with immunoSEQ v4. Produced via immunoSEQ multiplex PCR; TCRdb's table is partial and in-frame only. The data show around 780 clones, around 80% seen once. The antigens these receptors bind are not known. Sequencing was carried out using placental tissue containing maternal and fetal cells. All receptors derive from a human patient with villitis of unknown etiology; the placental T cells may come from both mother and fetus.

The CDR3 loop is CASSEDYPICKKNIQYF. The CDR3 DNA follows: TGTGCCAGCAGCGAGGACTATCCCATTTGCAAAAAAAACATTCAGTACTTC. The chain carries TRBV3-1 (or the pseudogene TRBV3-2) and TRBJ2-4; tentative D call: TRBD2 (6 bases). Germline loops: CDR1 LGHDT, CDR2 YNNKEL (reference sequence). Trimming took 5 bases from V and 4 from J, leaving 21 bases between them. The CDR3 consists of 17 residues.

Comment on this clone: At one end, the junction sequence differs from germline, possibly due to a read error. V usage is TRBV29-1 and J usage is TRBJ1-2; the D is unclear. The CDR3 has 14 residues. Germline V gene lookup returns CDR1 SQVTM and CDR2 ANQGSEA. The CDR3 here is CNVEVPDRAFGYTF. The CDR3 nucleotides read TGCAACGTTGAAGTACCGGACCGGGCCTTTGGCTACACCTTC.

This clone was seen only once. This chain uses TRBV11-2 with TRBJ1-4; D might be TRBD1 (6 bases). CDR3 length: 15 residues. The V end was cut by 5 bases, the J end by 4 bases, with 14 bases between. Looked up from germline, CDR1 is SGHAT and CDR2 is FQNNGV. The CDR3 coding sequence is TGTGCCAGCAGCGCCACAGGGTCCTATAATGAAAAACTGTTTTTT. Translating it yields CASSATGSYNEKLFF.

The chain joins TRBV2 to TRBJ1-6, with 10 bases matching TRBD1. Trimming cost V 6 bases and J 6 bases; bases outside gene matches: 14. CDR1 is SNHLY and CDR2 is FYNNEI in the germline V gene. This CDR3 region has 18 residues. The CDR3 DNA follows: TGTGCCAGCAGCGCCCGACCTCTGGACAGGGGGGGTAATTCACCCCTCCACTTT. This codes for CASSARPLDRGGNSPLHF. The variable domain in full, with the rest retrieved from reference TRBV2 and TRBJ1-6, is EPEVTQTPSHQVTQMGQEVILRCVPISNHLYFYWYRQILGQKVEFLVSFYNNEISEKSEIFDDQFSVERPDGSNFTLKIRSTKLEDSAMYFCASSARPLDRGGNSPLHFGNGTRLTVT.

Comments on this clone: One junction end disagrees with the germline gene, perhaps due to a read error. This rearrangement joins TRBV6-5 to TRBJ1-3; D not resolved. This CDR3 has 15 residues. CDR1 is MNHEY and CDR2 is SVGAGI in the germline V gene. CDR3 in amino acids: CVSSYGLSSGNTIYF. CDR3 DNA: TGTGTCAGCAGTTACGGACTGTCCTCTGGAAACACCATATATTTT.

Here the CDR3 reads CSVVATSAYNEQFF. The CDR3 DNA follows: TGCAGCGTTGTGGCGACTAGCGCCTACAATGAGCAGTTCTTC. The chain recombines TRBV29-1 with TRBJ2-1; 8 bases map to TRBD2. The germline CDR1 and CDR2 sequences are SQVTM and ANQGSEA. CDR3 length: 14 amino acids. J was trimmed by 2 bases and V by 4 bases; bases with no gene match: 4.

On this clone itself: In the same sample, other DNA sequences code for this CDR3. V gene TRBV27 combines with J gene TRBJ1-2; D may be TRBD1 (6 bases). Germline V lookup: CDR1 MNHEY, CDR2 SMNVEV (reference sequence). This CDR3 has 14 amino acids. Trimming shortened V by 4 bases and J by 4 bases, and 13 bases separated the two germline ends. The CDR3 nucleotides read TGTGCCAGCAGTTCGAATACAGGGACCTATGGCTACACCTTC. Translating gives CASSSNTGTYGYTF.

The V gene is TRBV24-1, the J gene TRBJ2-5; possibly TRBD1 for D (6 bases). Germline lookup yields CDR1 KGHDR and CDR2 SFDVKD. The CDR3 contains 14 residues. V was pared by 5 bases and J by 1 base, with 10 bases between. This chain's CDR3 is CATSVEGGQETQYF. For the CDR3, the DNA is TGTGCCACCAGTGTCGAAGGGGGCCAAGAGACCCAGTACTTC.

About this clone: Different DNA sequences within this sample yield the same CDR3. The chain's CDR3 is CASSPGQNQPQHF. CDR3 in DNA: TGTGCCAGTAGTCCCGGACAGAATCAGCCCCAGCATTTT. The chain combines TRBV19 with TRBJ1-5, with a possible D match to TRBD1 (6 bases). CDR1 and CDR2 from the germline V gene are LNHDA and SQIVND (reference sequence). CDR3 size: 13 residues. Trimming left V 5 bases short and J 4 bases short, with 9 bases between. Filled out from reference TRBV19 and TRBJ1-5, the complete variable domain reads DGGITQSPKYLFRKEGQNVTLSCEQNLNHDAMYWYRQDPGQGLRLIYYSQIVNDFQKGDIAEGYSVSREKKESFPLTVTSAQKNPTAFYLCASSPGQNQPQHFGDGTRLSIL.

The CDR3 nucleotides are TGCGCCAGCAGTGACACCTATAATTCACCCCTCCACTTT. Translation: CASSDTYNSPLHF. The V call is TRBV10-1, the J call TRBJ1-6; D is ambiguous. Looked up from germline, CDR1 is WNHNN and CDR2 is SYGVQD (reference sequence). V was shortened by 3 bases and J by 2 bases, with 2 bases between the two germline ends. The CDR3 runs to 13 residues.

Comments on this clone: An end of the junction differs from the germline gene, which may be a read error. The chain carries TRBV4-1 and TRBJ2-7; 7 bases map to TRBD1. The CDR3 consists of 15 residues. Per the germline V gene, CDR1 is MGHRA and CDR2 is YSYEKL. The CDR3 loop reads CVSSQLPGGTYEQYF. As DNA, the CDR3 is TGCGTCAGCAGCCAATTACCAGGGGGAACCTACGAGCAGTACTTC.

The chain combines TRBV6-4 with TRBJ2-1; 8 positions match TRBD2. The V gene end was trimmed by 0 bases and the J gene end by 3 bases; junction bases not matched to a gene: 4. The CDR3 contains 16 residues. From germline, CDR1 is MRHNA and CDR2 SNTAGT. The CDR3 DNA reads TGTGCCAGCAGTGACTCTGGCGGGGGGAACTACAATGAGCAGTTCTTC. It encodes CASSDSGGGNYNEQFF.

In its sample, this clone ranks as hyperexpanded. CDR3 sequence: CASSPSTGGNQPQHF. The CDR3 DNA reads TGTGCCAGCAGCCCGAGTACAGGGGGCAATCAGCCCCAGCATTTT. The rearrangement joins TRBV7-8 to TRBJ1-5; TRBD1 matches 7 bases. Germline-derived CDR1 and CDR2 are SGHVS and FQNEAQ. Trimming cost V 5 bases and J 2 bases; bases outside gene matches: 6. The CDR3 has 15 residues.

The chain recombines TRBV12-3 or TRBV12-4 with TRBJ1-5; tentatively, D is TRBD1 (6 bases). Deletions cut 5 bases from V and 3 bases from J, with 8 bases between. This CDR3 has 13 amino acids. CDR3 in amino acids: CASSGQINQPQHF. Here the CDR3 DNA reads TGTGCCAGCAGTGGACAGATCAATCAGCCCCAGCATTTT.

This chain connects TRBV19 to TRBJ2-7; 9 bases agree with TRBD1. This CDR3 is built from 13 residues. J gave up 3 bases and V 3 bases, and 0 bases lay outside the gene matches. Germline V gene sequence: CDR1 LNHDA, CDR2 SQIVND (reference sequence). CDR3 DNA: TGTGCCAGTAGTATGGACAGGGGCTACGAGCAGTACTTC. It codes for CASSMDRGYEQYF.

This chain connects TRBV6-2 or TRBV6-3 to TRBJ2-1, with 9 nucleotides matching TRBD2. Per germline, CDR1 MNHEY and CDR2 SVGEGT. There are 16 residues in the CDR3. With 4 bases clipped from V and 6 bases from J, the junction kept 10 bases outside the gene matches. The CDR3 spells CASSFFLAGVRNEQFF. The CDR3 DNA reads as TGTGCCAGCAGTTTCTTCTTAGCGGGAGTCCGCAATGAGCAGTTCTTC.

The V gene is TRBV6-5, the J gene TRBJ2-1; possible D gene TRBD2, 5 bases. From germline, CDR1 is MNHEY and CDR2 SVGAGI. Trimming left V 0 bases short and J 8 bases short, with 14 bases between. The CDR3 has 15 residues. Here the CDR3 reads CASSYSSDDIYEQFF. The CDR3, as DNA: TGTGCCAGCAGTTACTCTAGCGACGATATCTATGAGCAGTTCTTC.

The chain links TRBV3-1 (or the pseudogene TRBV3-2) to TRBJ2-2; unclear D gene. The V gene lost 8 bases and the J gene lost 5 bases, with 12 bases spanning the gap. This CDR3 comprises 13 residues. Germline CDR1 reads LGHDT; CDR2 reads YNNKEL (reference sequence). CDR3 in DNA: TGTGCCAGCGCACAAATAGGAACCGGGGAGCTGTTTTTT. Translation: CASAQIGTGELFF.

The rearrangement joins TRBV5-1 to TRBJ2-5, with D uncertain. Trimming took 4 bases from V and 1 from J, leaving 2 bases between them. From germline, CDR1 is SGHRS and CDR2 YFSETQ. The CDR3 consists of 11 residues. The CDR3 sequence is CASSVQETQYF. The CDR3 DNA follows: TGCGCCAGCAGCGTCCAAGAGACCCAGTACTTC.

The gene calls are TRBV19 and TRBJ1-2, with D possibly being TRBD1 (6 bases). The CDR3 runs 15 residues. Trimming cost V 6 bases and J 4 bases, with 18 bases left between them. Germline CDR1 LNHDA, CDR2 SQIVND (reference sequence). The CDR3 here is CASSNGRDRFYGYTF. DNA of the CDR3: TGTGCCAGTAGCAACGGCCGAGACAGGTTCTATGGCTACACCTTC.